This T cell receptor beta chain is from a study of vaccination and CD4 T cells after COVID-19. Treatment here: roughly nine-day PBMC culture with coronavirus spike peptide pools or control peptides (ViraFEST assay). Cultured CD4+ T cell DNA underwent sequencing with the Oncomine TCR Beta short-read assay. One entry per CDR3 protein, called by TCRdb with MiXCR from the PCR reads. Found here are over 8,500 distinct CDR3 sequences, approximately 20% of them singletons; the top ten hold over 9%. On this clonotype: What it recognizes is unknown.

Germline V gene sequence: CDR1 SNHLY, CDR2 FYNNEI. V dropped 0 bases and J dropped 7 bases, with 12 bases sitting between them. This CDR3 has 14 amino acids. This sequence joins TRBV2 and TRBJ1-2; D unclear. This receptor was obtained from a human donor who had recovered from COVID-19. The sequencing used CD4+ T cells from blood, cultured in vitro, collected after SARS-CoV-2 vaccination. CDR3 amino acids: CASSEAVGKGGYTF. CDR3 nucleotides: TGTGCCAGCAGTGAAGCGGTAGGGAAAGGTGGCTACACCTTC. The whole variable domain, remainder taken from reference TRBV2 and TRBJ1-2, is EPEVTQTPSHQVTQMGQEVILRCVPISNHLYFYWYRQILGQKVEFLVSFYNNEISEKSEIFDDQFSVERPDGSNFTLKIRSTKLEDSAMYFCASSEAVGKGGYTFGSGTRLTVV.